The clone carrying this T cell receptor (beta chain) was found once. Terminally differentiated effector memory CD45RA+ cells were excluded by CCR7 positive selection of CD45RO-negative cells. These data are taken from a study of shared clonotypes between healthy human individuals. With 5 bases removed from V and 1 base from J, the gap between germline ends came to 8 bases. The germline CDR1 and CDR2 sequences are MNHEY and SVGAGI. The CDR3 sequence is 13 residues long. This table comes from immunoSEQ multiplex PCR, and its TCRdb copy is limited to in-frame clones, with some not included. The sample lists approximately 590,000 clones, around 95% seen once, with approximately 0.1% in the top ten.

Sample: naive CD8+ T cells sorted from blood. The rearrangement links TRBV6-5 to TRBJ1-1; no reliable D call. The TCR originated in a woman in her twenties or thirties in good health. The CDR3 loop reads CASSPTWNTEAFF. The CDR3, as DNA: TGTGCCAGCAGTCCGACATGGAACACTGAAGCTTTCTTT.